The entry below gives a single T cell receptor beta chain sequence along with its context. Per the original methods: Reference gene primer amplification gave estimated nucleated cell counts. Profiling relied on immunoSEQ multiplex PCR, and the TCRdb table lists in-frame clones only, not all of them. The DNA was the basis for D and trimming; V, J and clone size are from that table. The table lists over 130,000 clones, roughly four fifths of them singletons. Deletions cut 4 bases from V and 8 bases from J, with 12 bases between. Per germline, CDR1 SGHRS and CDR2 YFSETQ. The CDR3 runs 13 residues. This sample was included in a study of blood T cell repertoires in COVID-19. About the research overall: The United States, Italy and Spain provided the acute and convalescent COVID-19 samples. The cDNA or gDNA used as material had been derived from T cells, B-cell-depleted T cells, or PBMCs.

This sequence was found in a woman aged 55-69 years with acute or convalescent COVID-19. V is TRBV5-1 and J is TRBJ1-4; possibly TRBD1 for D (6 bases). The sample taken for sequencing was peripheral blood. The CDR3 loop reads CASSQGLREKLFF. DNA of the CDR3: TGCGCCAGCAGCCAGGGGTTGCGGGAAAAACTGTTTTTT.